This T cell receptor (beta chain) was retrieved from a study of T cell changes during pregnancy in multiple sclerosis. Profiled with immunoSEQ multiplex PCR; TCRdb holds only in-frame clones, not every one. Of fewer than 95,000 clones listed, 80% to 95% are singletons. The germline gives CDR1 GTSNPN, CDR2 SVGIG (reference sequence). CDR3 length: 13 residues. This clonotype originated in a female donor with multiple sclerosis, enrolled in a pregnancy study. The input for sequencing was peripheral blood, taken in the first trimester of pregnancy. The gene calls are TRBV30 and TRBJ1-5, with TRBD1 matching 9 bases. CDR3 sequence: CAYTGGLNQPQHF. The CDR3 DNA reads as TGTGCATACACAGGGGGCCTCAATCAGCCCCAGCATTTT.